Presented here are 7 T cell receptor delta chains from one specimen sequenced in a study of γδ T cells in repeated Plasmodium falciparum infection. TCRdb called clones anew from the multiplex PCR reads with CATT. Of 85,000 to 95,000 delta-chain clones in the sample, more than 1.4% were seen once. Bulk repertoires came from Vgamma9/Vdelta2+ or Vdelta2-negative gammadelta T cells flow-sorted from PBMC. Sequencing was done on a sample of gamma-delta T cells from blood. These TCRs come from a pool of human donors (malaria-infected and uninfected, not separated).

This clone was counted a few times. A far more abundant clone sits one base away, making this likely a read error. The sample carries other DNA sequences with the same CDR3. The rearrangement links TRDV2 to TRDJ1; D is unclear. TCRdb carries no J gene annotation; the J gene was assigned here by matching the DNA with germline. The CDR3 runs 16 residues. Germline loops: CDR1 GEAIGNYY, CDR2 EKD. The chain's CDR3 is CACDTVSDRYTDKLIF. CDR3 in DNA: TGCGCCTGTGACACCGTATCCGATAGGTACACCGATAAACTCATCTTT.

As for this clone: A far larger clone lies a single base away; this is likely a read error. Additional DNA sequences in this sample encode the identical CDR3. The gene calls are TRDV2 and TRDJ1; 10 bases map to TRDD3. Germline CDR1 and CDR2: GEAIGNYY and EKD. The CDR3 covers 17 residues. V was pared by 3 bases and J by 0 bases, with 9 bases of the junction left unmatched. The CDR3 loop is CACDSLLGDKNTDKLIF. Written as DNA, the CDR3 is TGTGCCTGTGACTCCTTGCTGGGGGATAAGAACACCGATAAACTCATCTTT.

A few counts support this clone. TCRdb's protein for this DNA is that of a much larger clone and differs from the translation at residue 3, likely a read error; the protein shown is the DNA translation. The V and J genes are TRDV2 and TRDJ1; a weak D match, TRDD3 (5 bases). The J gene was not available in TCRdb and was assigned here by matching the DNA to germline segments. The CDR3 loop spans 14 amino acids. The V gene's germline CDR1 is GEAIGNYY and CDR2 EKD. In nucleotides, the CDR3 is TGTGCCGGTGACGGGATTAGTGCCACCGATAAACTCATCTTT. This translates into CAGDGISATDKLIF.

The table lists this clone with a few counts. For this DNA, TCRdb reports the protein of a much larger clone, which diverges at residue 5, most likely from a read error; the protein presented here is translated directly from the DNA. V is TRDV1 and J is TRDJ1, with TRDD3 identical over 11 bases. Here the J gene was assigned by germline matching of the DNA, as TCRdb has none. The germline V gene encodes CDR1 TSWWSYY and CDR2 QGS. There are 20 residues in the CDR3. J gave up 2 bases and V 4 bases, and 18 bases lay outside the gene matches. DNA of the CDR3: TGTGCTCTTGGGGGACACCGGTACTGGGGGATAGAGGGAATGACCGATAAACTCATCTTT. Its translation: CALGGHRYWGIEGMTDKLIF.

Relative to its sample, this clone is medium-sized. This specimen includes other DNA sequences encoding the same CDR3. The chain carries TRDV1 and TRDJ2, with TRDD3 matching over 12 bases. V shed 1 base, J shed 3 bases, and the junction held 12 bases outside the gene matches. CDR3 length: 20 amino acids. Germline CDR1 reads TSWWSYY; CDR2 reads QGS. The CDR3 coding sequence is TGTGCTCTTGGGGAACGGACCCTAAGCTGGGGGATACGTATGACAGCACAACTCTTCTTT. It is translated as CALGERTLSWGIRMTAQLFF.

With regard to this clone: This is likely an artifact of a read error, given a far larger clone one base away. Other DNA sequences in the sample encode the same CDR3. No V gene was called, and the J gene is TRDJ1; TRDD3 is the table's D call and was not checked against the DNA. The CDR3 has 23 amino acids. CDR3 DNA: TGTGCTCTTGGGGAACCACAATCCTTCCCTCCAAACTGGGGGATAGCCCCCGCCGATAAACTCATCTTT. It specifies CALGEPQSFPPNWGIAPADKLIF.

The table lists this clone with a few counts. The mismatch at residue 18 between this DNA's translation and the TCRdb protein of a much larger clone likely reflects a read error; the protein shown is translated from the DNA. TRDV2 is the V gene, and the J gene was not called; TRDD3, as called in the table, went unchecked against the DNA. The CDR3 is 19 residues long. Germline V gives CDR1 GEAIGNYY, CDR2 EKD. CDR3 DNA: TGTGCCTGTGAAGGCCTTCCTACCGGGGGATACAAGGACACCGATAAACTCACCTTT. This encodes CACEGLPTGGYKDTDKLTF.